A selection of T cell receptor beta chains follows, all from one sample in a study of spatial heterogeneity in lung cancer. A single record per CDR3 protein comes from TCRdb applying MiXCR to the 5' RACE reads. The sample contains about 94,000 distinct CDR3 sequences, around 19% of which appear only once. Sequencing used PBMCs, obtained at follow-up. The origin of the receptors is a male donor with early-stage non-small cell lung cancer. The CDR3 runs from the conserved cysteine through the conserved F or W. Fields, in order: J gene, D gene, V gene, clone size, CDR3 DNA, CDR3 protein. A D gene is named only where the DNA matches it firmly. For some rows the clone size is stated as once, few or many, or as a class when expanded; others skip it.

j_gene: TRBJ2-3; d_gene: NA; v_gene: TRBV6-5; abundance: medium-sized; CDR3nt: TGTGCCAGCAGCTTAGCCGCCTTCGATACGCAGTATTTT; CDR3aa: CASSLAAFDTQYF
j_gene: TRBJ2-7; d_gene: TRBD2; v_gene: TRBV5-5; abundance: few; CDR3nt: TGTGCCAGCAGCCAGGGACTAGCGGAAAGGAGTCAGTACTTC; CDR3aa: CASSQGLAERSQYF
j_gene: TRBJ2-1; d_gene: NA; v_gene: TRBV5-1; abundance: many; CDR3nt: TGCGCCAGCAGCTTAGGAGGGGCCAACTACAATGAGCAGTTCTTC; CDR3aa: CASSLGGANYNEQFF
j_gene: TRBJ2-7; d_gene: NA; v_gene: TRBV30; abundance: NA; CDR3nt: TGTGCCTGGAGTGTCGGGGGAAACGAGCAGTACTTC; CDR3aa: CAWSVGGNEQYF
j_gene: TRBJ1-5; d_gene: NA; v_gene: TRBV27; abundance: many; CDR3nt: TGTGCCAGCAGTTTAAGCCGGGTTGGTCAGCCCCAGCATTTT; CDR3aa: CASSLSRVGQPQHF
j_gene: TRBJ2-5; d_gene: NA; v_gene: TRBV13; abundance: few; CDR3nt: TGTGCCAGCAGCCCCGGACGGAAAGAGACCCAGTACTTC; CDR3aa: CASSPGRKETQYF
j_gene: TRBJ1-1; d_gene: NA; v_gene: TRBV30; abundance: NA; CDR3nt: TGTGCCTGGAGTGCCACCCTAACTGAAGCTTTCTTT; CDR3aa: CAWSATLTEAFF
j_gene: TRBJ1-2; d_gene: TRBD1; v_gene: TRBV2; abundance: NA; CDR3nt: TGTGCCAGCAGTGAGGACAGGGGAGGCTACACCTTC; CDR3aa: CASSEDRGGYTF
j_gene: TRBJ1-1; d_gene: NA; v_gene: TRBV5-4; abundance: few; CDR3nt: TGTGCCAGCAGCTTTGGGACCGGGGGTTATGAAGCTTTCTTT; CDR3aa: CASSFGTGGYEAFF
j_gene: TRBJ1-1; d_gene: NA; v_gene: TRBV18; abundance: NA; CDR3nt: TGTGCCAGCTCACCAAGCTTGGACACTGAAGCTTTCTTT; CDR3aa: CASSPSLDTEAFF
j_gene: TRBJ1-1; d_gene: NA; v_gene: TRBV4-1; abundance: many; CDR3nt: TGCGCCAGCAGCCAAGGGGTGAACACTGAAGCTTTCTTT; CDR3aa: CASSQGVNTEAFF
j_gene: TRBJ2-5; d_gene: TRBD1; v_gene: TRBV2; abundance: NA; CDR3nt: TGTGCCAGCAGTGACAGGGGGTCGATGGAGACCCAGTACTTC; CDR3aa: CASSDRGSMETQYF
j_gene: TRBJ1-1; d_gene: NA; v_gene: TRBV6-2/TRBV6-3; abundance: NA; CDR3nt: TGTGCCAGCAGTCTACAGGTGGGGGACACTGAAGCTTTCTTT; CDR3aa: CASSLQVGDTEAFF
j_gene: TRBJ1-2; d_gene: NA; v_gene: TRBV20-1; abundance: NA; CDR3nt: TGCAGTGCCCACCCTAAGGGCAGGGGTAATGGCTACACCTTC; CDR3aa: CSAHPKGRGNGYTF
j_gene: TRBJ1-5; d_gene: TRBD1; v_gene: TRBV6-5; abundance: NA; CDR3nt: TGTGCCAGCAGAAAAACAGGGGTCGGTCAGCCCCAGCATTTT; CDR3aa: CASRKTGVGQPQHF
j_gene: TRBJ1-6; d_gene: NA; v_gene: TRBV2; abundance: few; CDR3nt: TGTGCCAGCAGTGAAAGACGGGATAATTCACCCCTCCACTTT; CDR3aa: CASSERRDNSPLHF
j_gene: TRBJ1-2; d_gene: NA; v_gene: TRBV6-1; abundance: few; CDR3nt: TGTGCCAGCAGTGTGGGGGGGAGTGGACGCTATGGCTACACCTTC; CDR3aa: CASSVGGSGRYGYTF
j_gene: TRBJ2-1; d_gene: NA; v_gene: TRBV19; abundance: NA; CDR3nt: TGTGCCAGTAGTGTGGGACATGGCAATGAGCAGTTCTTC; CDR3aa: CASSVGHGNEQFF
j_gene: TRBJ2-6; d_gene: NA; v_gene: TRBV23-1; abundance: NA; CDR3nt: TGCGCCAGCAGTCCCGAGACCGGGGCCAACGTCCTGACTTTC; CDR3aa: CASSPETGANVLTF
j_gene: TRBJ1-1; d_gene: NA; v_gene: TRBV29-1; abundance: NA; CDR3nt: TGCAGCGTTGAAGAGGGAGCAGGCGTACTGAACACTGAAGCTTTCTTT; CDR3aa: CSVEEGAGVLNTEAFF
j_gene: TRBJ2-1; d_gene: NA; v_gene: TRBV7-6; abundance: NA; CDR3nt: TGTGCCAGCAGCTTAGCGCCCCGTTATGAGCAGTTCTTC; CDR3aa: CASSLAPRYEQFF
j_gene: TRBJ2-5; d_gene: NA; v_gene: TRBV20-1; abundance: NA; CDR3nt: TGCAGTGCTGGCCCCCTCACTAGCCCCCAAGAGACCCAGTACTTC; CDR3aa: CSAGPLTSPQETQYF
j_gene: TRBJ1-4; d_gene: NA; v_gene: TRBV7-8; abundance: few; CDR3nt: TGTGCCAGCAGCTTGTACCTGGGTCCTAATGAAAAACTGTTTTTT; CDR3aa: CASSLYLGPNEKLFF
j_gene: TRBJ1-5; d_gene: NA; v_gene: TRBV20-1; abundance: few; CDR3nt: TGCAGTGCTAGAGATAGGGCAGGAAATCAGCCCCAGCATTTT; CDR3aa: CSARDRAGNQPQHF
j_gene: TRBJ2-1; d_gene: TRBD1; v_gene: TRBV3-1; abundance: few; CDR3nt: TGTGCCAGCAGCCGCGGACAGGGAAACAATGAGCAGTTCTTC; CDR3aa: CASSRGQGNNEQFF
j_gene: TRBJ2-7; d_gene: NA; v_gene: TRBV4-1; abundance: NA; CDR3nt: TGCGCCAGCAGCCAAGAAATGAGCGCGACCTACGAGCAGTACTTC; CDR3aa: CASSQEMSATYEQYF
j_gene: TRBJ1-2; d_gene: NA; v_gene: TRBV7-9; abundance: NA; CDR3nt: TGTGCCAGCAGCCCCCAATATGGACAGCCCTCTGACTATGGCTACACCTTC; CDR3aa: CASSPQYGQPSDYGYTF
j_gene: TRBJ2-1; d_gene: TRBD2; v_gene: TRBV7-9; abundance: NA; CDR3nt: TGTGCCAGCAGCTTGGGAGGGAGTGGGGACAATGAGCAGTTCTTC; CDR3aa: CASSLGGSGDNEQFF
j_gene: TRBJ2-3; d_gene: NA; v_gene: TRBV12-3/TRBV12-4; abundance: NA; CDR3nt: TGTGCCAGCATGAGGCAGGGTGGCACAGATACGCAGTATTTT; CDR3aa: CASMRQGGTDTQYF
j_gene: TRBJ1-6; d_gene: NA; v_gene: TRBV14; abundance: few; CDR3nt: TGTGCCAGCAGCCAAGAAGCGGGACTATATAATTCACCCCTCCACTTT; CDR3aa: CASSQEAGLYNSPLHF
j_gene: TRBJ1-2; d_gene: TRBD1; v_gene: TRBV20-1; abundance: NA; CDR3nt: TGCAGTGCTAGAGATAGTTGGGCAGGGGGTAATGCCTATGGCTACACCTTC; CDR3aa: CSARDSWAGGNAYGYTF
j_gene: TRBJ2-3; d_gene: TRBD2; v_gene: TRBV20-1; abundance: many; CDR3nt: TGCAGTGCTCTAGCGGGGTTCACAGATACGCAGTATTTT; CDR3aa: CSALAGFTDTQYF
j_gene: TRBJ1-2; d_gene: TRBD1; v_gene: TRBV10-3; abundance: NA; CDR3nt: TGTGCCATCAGGACAGGGAAAAGGCCGGCTAACTATGGCTACACCTTC; CDR3aa: CAIRTGKRPANYGYTF
j_gene: TRBJ2-7; d_gene: NA; v_gene: TRBV6-5; abundance: few; CDR3nt: TGTGCCAGCAGCATCCAGGGGCAGGGTACCTACGAGCAGTACTTC; CDR3aa: CASSIQGQGTYEQYF
j_gene: TRBJ2-6; d_gene: NA; v_gene: TRBV29-1; abundance: NA; CDR3nt: TGCAGCGTGACCCGAGATAGCATGGGCTCTGGGGCCAACGTCCTGACTTTC; CDR3aa: CSVTRDSMGSGANVLTF
j_gene: TRBJ2-2; d_gene: NA; v_gene: TRBV19; abundance: many; CDR3nt: TGTGCCAGTAGTATAGGCGGGACCACCGGGGAGCTGTTTTTT; CDR3aa: CASSIGGTTGELFF
j_gene: TRBJ2-2; d_gene: NA; v_gene: TRBV29-1; abundance: few; CDR3nt: TGCAGCGTTGAAAGGGACACCGGGGAGCTGTTTTTT; CDR3aa: CSVERDTGELFF
j_gene: TRBJ1-5; d_gene: NA; v_gene: TRBV12-3/TRBV12-4; abundance: many; CDR3nt: TGTGCCAGCGGTCCATCCACAACGGTCAATCAGCCCCAGCATTTT; CDR3aa: CASGPSTTVNQPQHF
j_gene: TRBJ2-5; d_gene: NA; v_gene: TRBV7-2; abundance: few; CDR3nt: TGTGCCAGCAGCTTTTGGACAAGCTTACAAGAGACCCAGTACTTC; CDR3aa: CASSFWTSLQETQYF
j_gene: TRBJ1-1; d_gene: NA; v_gene: TRBV3-1; abundance: NA; CDR3nt: TGTGCCAGCAGCCGGCTGAGCGGGGAAACTGAAGCTTTCTTT; CDR3aa: CASSRLSGETEAFF
j_gene: TRBJ2-1; d_gene: TRBD2; v_gene: TRBV9; abundance: NA; CDR3nt: TGTGCCAGCAGCGCCGTACCGGGACTAGCGGGAGTCTTCCCGTTCTTC; CDR3aa: CASSAVPGLAGVFPFF
j_gene: TRBJ1-1; d_gene: NA; v_gene: TRBV5-1; abundance: NA; CDR3nt: TGCGCCAGCAGCCCCGGCGGGGGCAAAGCTTTCTTT; CDR3aa: CASSPGGGKAFF
j_gene: TRBJ1-5; d_gene: NA; v_gene: TRBV18; abundance: many; CDR3nt: TGTGCCAGCTCACCGGGACAAGAAAACAATCAGCCCCAGCATTTT; CDR3aa: CASSPGQENNQPQHF
j_gene: TRBJ2-6; d_gene: NA; v_gene: TRBV5-1; abundance: NA; CDR3nt: TGCGCCAGCAGCTTGGGACAGCCGACGGCCGTCCTGACTTTC; CDR3aa: CASSLGQPTAVLTF
j_gene: TRBJ2-7; d_gene: NA; v_gene: TRBV18; abundance: many; CDR3nt: TGTGCCAGCTCACCACCCACAGGGCAGTACGAGCAGTACTTC; CDR3aa: CASSPPTGQYEQYF
j_gene: TRBJ2-5; d_gene: NA; v_gene: TRBV12-3/TRBV12-4; abundance: few; CDR3nt: TGTGCCAGCAGTCTACAGAGTGCAGGGGAGACCCAGTACTTC; CDR3aa: CASSLQSAGETQYF
j_gene: TRBJ1-2; d_gene: TRBD1; v_gene: TRBV2; abundance: NA; CDR3nt: TGTGCCAGCAGGGGACAGCCCCCTAACTATGGCTACACCTTC; CDR3aa: CASRGQPPNYGYTF
j_gene: TRBJ1-2; d_gene: TRBD1; v_gene: TRBV27; abundance: NA; CDR3nt: TGTGCCAGCAGTCCGGAGGACAGGGGGCGTAATAACTATGGCTACACCTTC; CDR3aa: CASSPEDRGRNNYGYTF
j_gene: TRBJ2-3; d_gene: NA; v_gene: TRBV11-2; abundance: NA; CDR3nt: TGTGCCAGCAGCCCAGGGGTCGGGGCAGATACGCAGTATTTT; CDR3aa: CASSPGVGADTQYF
j_gene: TRBJ1-5; d_gene: NA; v_gene: TRBV6-5; abundance: few; CDR3nt: TGTGCCAGCAGTCGCGGCCCCAATCAGCCCCAGCATTTT; CDR3aa: CASSRGPNQPQHF
j_gene: TRBJ2-2; d_gene: NA; v_gene: TRBV18; abundance: few; CDR3nt: TGTGCCAGCTCTCCTAATGGACACTCGTCCGGGGAGCTGTTTTTT; CDR3aa: CASSPNGHSSGELFF
j_gene: TRBJ2-3; d_gene: NA; v_gene: TRBV24-1; abundance: many; CDR3nt: TGTGCCACCAGTGATTCCATCCGCGGAGATAGCACAGATACGCAGTATTTT; CDR3aa: CATSDSIRGDSTDTQYF
j_gene: TRBJ2-2; d_gene: TRBD1; v_gene: TRBV5-1; abundance: few; CDR3nt: TGCGCCAGCAGCTCACAGGGGGAAGCGAACACCGGGGAGCTGTTTTTT; CDR3aa: CASSSQGEANTGELFF
j_gene: TRBJ2-1; d_gene: TRBD2; v_gene: TRBV6-5; abundance: NA; CDR3nt: TGTGCCAGCAGTTCAAAAAGCGGGGGGTCCTACAATGAGCAGTTCTTC; CDR3aa: CASSSKSGGSYNEQFF
j_gene: TRBJ2-1; d_gene: TRBD2; v_gene: TRBV29-1; abundance: NA; CDR3nt: TGCAGCGTTGTACTAGCGGGGCACTACAATGAGCAGTTCTTC; CDR3aa: CSVVLAGHYNEQFF
j_gene: TRBJ2-3; d_gene: NA; v_gene: TRBV7-2; abundance: NA; CDR3nt: TGTGCCAGCAGCTCAACAGGGCCAGATACGCAGTATTTT; CDR3aa: CASSSTGPDTQYF